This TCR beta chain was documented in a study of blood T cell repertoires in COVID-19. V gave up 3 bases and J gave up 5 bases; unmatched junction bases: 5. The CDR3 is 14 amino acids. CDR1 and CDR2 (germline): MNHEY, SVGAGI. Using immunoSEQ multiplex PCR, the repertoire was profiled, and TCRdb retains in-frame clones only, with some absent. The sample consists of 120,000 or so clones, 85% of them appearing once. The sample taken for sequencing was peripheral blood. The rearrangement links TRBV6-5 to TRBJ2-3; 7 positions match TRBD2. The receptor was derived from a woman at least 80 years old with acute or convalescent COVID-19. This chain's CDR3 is CASSYLTGGDTQYF. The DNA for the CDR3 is TGTGCCAGCAGTTATTTGACGGGAGGAGATACGCAGTATTTT.